Listed here are 12 T cell receptor beta chains from one sample, sequenced in a study of beta chain features in type 1 diabetes. Findings and caveats of the study: Among patients with Type 1 diabetes, TCRB CDR3s were moderately but significantly shorter in every one of the four CD4+ subsets.

Expressed TCRB transcripts were sequenced after all isolated RNA was converted to cDNA. Sequencing used immunoSEQ multiplex PCR; TCRdb keeps in-frame clones, though not all of them. The sample has approximately 260,000 clones; roughly 24% are singletons. These TCRs' antigens remain unknown. Source material: naive CD4+ T cells from blood. Receptor source: a woman aged 30 to 39 with type 1 diabetes.

This clone was detected only a few times. The gene calls are TRBV28 and TRBJ2-1; a possible D gene is TRBD2 (5 bases). The CDR3 is made up of 14 amino acids. Germline V gene sequence: CDR1 MDHEN, CDR2 SYDVKM. V dropped 7 bases and J dropped 12 bases, with 22 bases sitting between them. The CDR3 loop reads CASTPWARRDGQFF. In DNA, the CDR3 is TGTGCCAGCACCCCCTGGGCGCGCCGGGATGGGCAGTTCTTC.

This clone was observed a handful of times. Different DNA sequences within this sample yield the same CDR3. The chain joins TRBV18 to TRBJ2-7; unclear D gene. Germline V gene sequence: CDR1 KGHSH, CDR2 LQKENI. The CDR3 sequence is 14 residues long. Between the trimmed V and J ends, which lost 0 bases and 2 bases, there was a span of 8 bases. Here the CDR3 reads CASSPPTGPYEQYF. Written as DNA, the CDR3 is TGTGCCAGCTCACCACCGACGGGTCCCTACGAGCAGTACTTC.

CDR3 nucleotides: TGTGCCAGCTCACCACGGGGGGATAGCAATCAGCCCCAGCATTTT. Protein product: CASSPRGDSNQPQHF. V and J are TRBV18 and TRBJ1-5; TRBD1 might be the D (5 bases). Trimming removed 1 base at V and 0 bases at J, with 7 bases between. CDR3 length: 15 residues. From germline, CDR1 is KGHSH and CDR2 LQKENI.

The chain joins TRBV18 to TRBJ2-7; D is possibly TRBD2 (6 bases). Germline-derived CDR1 and CDR2 are KGHSH and LQKENI. Trimming shortened V by 3 bases and J by 4 bases, and 10 bases separated the two germline ends. CDR3 length: 13 amino acids. The DNA of the CDR3 is TGTGCCAGCTCACCCGGGGGTCGGTACGAGCAGTACTTC. This encodes CASSPGGRYEQYF.

This clone showed up just a few times. The chain links TRBV6-5 to TRBJ1-2; no clear D. Trimming removed 2 bases at V and 6 bases at J, with 16 bases between. CDR1 is MNHEY, CDR2 SVGAGI, per germline. The CDR3 is made up of 15 amino acids. CDR3 region: CASSYSPAAGDGYTF. The CDR3 bases are TGTGCCAGCAGTTACAGTCCAGCGGCGGGAGATGGCTACACCTTC.

The gene calls are TRBV30 and TRBJ1-2; D unclear. From germline, CDR1 is GTSNPN and CDR2 SVGIG (reference sequence). CDR3 length: 12 amino acids. Deletions cut 3 bases from V and 3 bases from J, with 8 bases between. The CDR3, as DNA: TGTGCCTGGAGAGTTGGGCACTATGGCTACACCTTC. Its protein is CAWRVGHYGYTF.

V gene TRBV29-1 combines with J gene TRBJ2-3; TRBD1 matches 7 bases. The CDR3 spans 16 residues. The V and J ends lost 1 base and 0 bases, in that order; junction bases with no gene match: 7. Germline CDR1 and CDR2: SQVTM and ANQGSEA. CDR3 sequence reads: CSVEGGQSTSTDTQYF. CDR3 DNA: TGCAGCGTTGAAGGGGGACAGTCAACTAGCACAGATACGCAGTATTTT.

This clone showed up just a few times. J is TRBJ2-5 and V is TRBV5-1; D possibly corresponds to TRBD1 (6 bases). Trimming took 3 bases from V and 5 from J, leaving 17 bases between them. Germline assignment: CDR1 SGHRS and CDR2 YFSETQ. The CDR3 spans 15 residues. The CDR3 reads CASSSWTEGVETQYF. The CDR3 nucleotides read TGCGCCAGCAGCTCATGGACAGAGGGTGTGGAGACCCAGTACTTC.

The CDR3 region is CASALGVTGNQPQHF. CDR3 bases: TGTGCTAGTGCTTTAGGGGTTACGGGCAATCAGCCCCAGCATTTT. V usage is TRBV12-5 and J usage is TRBJ1-5, with D perhaps TRBD1 (5 bases). With 7 bases removed from V and 2 bases from J, the gap between germline ends came to 15 bases. Germline values: CDR1 LGHNT, CDR2 FRNRAP. The CDR3 is 15 residues long.

The chain has TRBV10-3 and TRBJ2-1; 10 nucleotides line up with TRBD2. V dropped 0 bases and J dropped 3; count of bases not matched to a gene: 2. Germline CDR1 reads ENHRY; CDR2 reads SYGVKD. CDR3 length: 16 residues. The CDR3 loop reads CAISESTSGNYNEQFF. The CDR3, as DNA: TGTGCCATCAGTGAGTCCACTAGCGGGAACTACAATGAGCAGTTCTTC.

This rearrangement joins TRBV10-3 to TRBJ1-1, with D tentatively TRBD1 (5 bases). From germline, CDR1 is ENHRY and CDR2 SYGVKD. The CDR3 has 17 residues. V lost 4 bases and J 3 bases, leaving 21 bases between the germline ends. The CDR3 nucleotides are TGTGCCATCAGTGCCGGACACAGCCTCCCCCCCGACACTGAAGCTTTCTTT. Its protein is CAISAGHSLPPDTEAFF.

This clone appeared a few times. The CDR3 sequence: CASSSFSYEQYF. CDR3 DNA sequence: TGTGCCAGCAGCTCCTTCTCCTACGAGCAGTACTTC. The J gene is TRBJ2-7, the V gene TRBV21-1; the DNA was not compared with TRBD2, the D call given in the table. TRBV21-1 is deemed a pseudogene. This CDR3 is 12 amino acids long.